Listed below are T cell receptor beta chains from one sample, sequenced in a study of OX40 agonist ivuxolimab in advanced cancers. The protocol was immunoSEQ multiplex PCR, while the TCRdb copy is restricted to in-frame clones and leaves out a portion. Here the sample spans about 49,000 clones, approximately 79% being singletons. Specimen: CD4+ or CD8+ T cells sorted from blood, collected in a trial of the OX40 agonist ivuxolimab. These receptors all come from an adult with an advanced solid tumor such as melanoma, head and neck, liver or kidney cancer. Both conserved end residues are part of each CDR3. The D gene is left open where the match is weak.

v_gene,d_gene,len,j_gene,CDR3aa
TRBV28,.,17,TRBJ2-4,CASSPVTGGLAKNIQYF
TRBV5-6,.,14,TRBJ2-7,CASSLEWRDHEQYF
TRBV4-2,.,13,TRBJ1-2,CASSLGRGEGYTF
TRBV7-6,.,14,TRBJ2-5,CASSLVGHEETQYF
TRBV2,.,14,TRBJ1-1,CASSAYGMNTEAFF
TRBV27,.,11,TRBJ2-5,CERTGRETQYF
TRBV7-9,.,15,TRBJ1-5,CASSRTGGDNQPQHF
TRBV7-2,TRBD1,13,TRBJ2-7,CASSLGTGGEQYF
TRBV4-1,TRBD1,19,TRBJ2-6,CASSQDRVTGGSGANVLTF
TRBV4-2,.,14,TRBJ1-1,CASSQDSLNTEAFF
TRBV7-6,TRBD1,13,TRBJ2-1,CASSATGNNEQFF
TRBV4-1,.,18,TRBJ2-5,CASSQDWWGGALRETQYF
TRBV2,.,14,TRBJ2-2,CASVRDTNTGELFF
TRBV14,.,12,TRBJ1-2,CASSQGARGYTF
TRBV27,.,14,TRBJ2-3,CASSLSFSGDTQYF
TRBV10-1,.,14,TRBJ2-5,CASSEAGIQETQYF
TRBV7-2,.,13,TRBJ1-2,CASSFTGGYGYTF
TRBV9,.,17,TRBJ2-4,CASSGFEGSEAKNIQYF
TRBV7-9,TRBD1,19,TRBJ2-7,CASSRFAPRTGTGGYEQYF
TRBV15,TRBD1,14,TRBJ2-6,CATGDRSGANVLTF
TRBV19,.,15,TRBJ2-6,CASSVGGEGANVLTF
TRBV7-2,.,13,TRBJ1-5,CASRLGPNQPQHF
TRBV5-1,.,15,TRBJ2-7,CASSLEAGDPYEQYF
TRBV5-1,.,14,TRBJ2-2,CASSLIGNAGELFF
TRBV10-1,.,14,TRBJ2-1,CASSRQGGMDEQFF
TRBV2,.,14,TRBJ2-3,CASSDGLSTDTQYF
TRBV7-7,.,14,TRBJ2-1,CASLPAGSYNEQFF
TRBV11-2,TRBD2,16,TRBJ2-3,CASSLELAIFSDTQYF
TRBV5-4,TRBD1,16,TRBJ1-1,CASSLSGQGANTEAFF
TRBV29-1,.,14,TRBJ1-5,CSVVVGAVNQPQHF
TRBV5-1,.,16,TRBJ2-7,CASSLAIGQSSYEQYF
TRBV10-3,TRBD2,18,TRBJ2-7,CAISGTAQTSGSSYEQYF
TRBV5-1,TRBD1,14,TRBJ1-2,CASSFGQAGDGYTF
TRBV4-3,.,19,TRBJ1-2,CASSQDTATGTVVGYGYTF
TRBV19,.,14,TRBJ1-5,CASSTDNNQQPQHF
TRBV9,TRBD2,15,TRBJ2-5,CASSVLGLAEETQYF